This TCR beta chain comes out of a study of OX40 agonist ivuxolimab in advanced cancers. Across the study: Cohort: approximately 79% men, mean age approximately 60, aged about 20 to 79. Regarding the study as a whole: The investigators did not determine what antigen specificity the expanded peripheral T cells had. Some nonresponders also had low normalized T-cell clonal expansion.

Comments on this clone: No antigen is known for it.

Assay: immunoSEQ multiplex PCR; the TCRdb copy retains only in-frame clones and omits some. The sample has about 19,000 clones; about three quarters are singletons. V lost 5 bases and J 2 bases, leaving 25 bases between the germline ends. CDR1 is SGHVS, CDR2 FQNEAQ, per germline. This CDR3 is built from 19 residues. Sequenced here: CD4+ or CD8+ T cells sorted from blood, sampled in a trial of the OX40 agonist ivuxolimab. V gene TRBV7-8 combines with J gene TRBJ1-3, with a tentative D call TRBD1 (6 bases). This clonotype originated in an adult with an advanced solid tumor such as melanoma, head and neck, liver or kidney cancer. The DNA of the CDR3 is TGTGCCAGCAGCCCATACCGAATAATACAGGGTGTGACTGGAAACACCATATATTTT. As protein: CASSPYRIIQGVTGNTIYF.